This T cell receptor beta chain was captured in a study of control samples from healthy donors and cancer patients. Some clones are missing from TCRdb's copy, which holds only in-frame ones; the method was immunoSEQ multiplex PCR. The sample consists of roughly 150,000 clones, approximately 90% of them appearing once. This CDR3 is 14 amino acids long. V lost 1 base, J lost 1 base, and 7 bases lay in between. Germline CDR1 reads SGHTA; CDR2 reads FQGNSA. The receptor's source is a woman in her 30s in good health. Sequencing used blood. The V gene is TRBV7-2, the J gene TRBJ1-1; D may be TRBD1 (5 bases). CDR3 bases: TGTGCCAGCAGCTTAGTAACAGGGAACACTGAAGCTTTCTTT. Translated, it gives CASSLVTGNTEAFF. Using reference TRBV7-2 and TRBJ1-1 for the parts outside the CDR3, the full variable domain is GAGVSQSPSNKVTEKGKDVELRCDPISGHTALYWYRQSLGQGLEFLIYFQGNSAPDKSGLPSDRFSAERTGGSVSTLTIQRTQQEDSAVYLCASSLVTGNTEAFFGQGTRLTVV.